This entry features one T cell receptor beta chain sequence. This sample was included in a study of human T cells and chemical hapten exposure. The time point: patch test 1, 2 weeks after DPC sensitization. Described treatment: therapeutic diphenylcyclopropenone sensitization with weekly scalp DPC. The study drew its donors from alopecia patients who were 18 to 70 years old and suitable for DPC. TCRdb analysed the RACE reads with MiXCR anew, one entry per CDR3 protein. The sample consists of 300,000 to 400,000 distinct CDR3 sequences, approximately 6.9% of them appearing once. V trimming: 5 bases; J trimming: 2 bases; junction bases outside the gene matches: 6. CDR1 and CDR2 (germline): MDHEN, SYDVKM. This CDR3 is built from 15 residues.

Sample: whole blood, taken in connection with sensitization to the hapten diphenylcyclopropenone (DPC). The clonotype comes from a woman aged 18-29 years with alopecia areata. Some clones in this sample may be carry-over from other donors' samples. The gene calls are TRBV28 and TRBJ2-7; 10 positions match TRBD2. For the CDR3, the DNA is TGTGCCAGCAGTCCAACTAGCGGGGCAGCCTACGAGCAGTACTTC. Translating it yields CASSPTSGAAYEQYF.